The 27 T cell receptor beta chains listed next were all sequenced from one sample in a study of stem cell transplantation in POMP-related autoinflammatory disease. Profiling relied on immunoSEQ multiplex PCR, and the TCRdb table lists in-frame clones only, not all of them. The top ten hold 3.5% to 4.5% of the sample, which has 6,000 to 7,000 clones, roughly four fifths seen once. Material for sequencing was a CXCR5-defined cell subset from PBMCs. Receptors originate from a human donor in good health.

The V call is TRBV9, the J call TRBJ2-7; perhaps D is TRBD1 or TRBD2 (5 bases each). Deletions cut 0 bases from V and 0 bases from J, with 19 bases between. The length of the CDR3 is 18 residues. Germline values: CDR1 SGDLS, CDR2 YYNGEE. The DNA of the CDR3 is TGTGCCAGCAGCGTAGGGCCTTCCGAGGGGATGCCCTCCTACGAGCAGTACTTC. Its translation: CASSVGPSEGMPSYEQYF.

The chain is built from TRBV11-3 and TRBJ2-2; TRBD1 aligns across 12 bases. This CDR3 spans 16 amino acids. Germline V gene data show CDR1 as SGHNT and CDR2 as YENEEA. Trimming removed 2 bases from V and 6 bases from J; junction bases left unmatched: 4. The CDR3 loop reads CASSLRGQGASGELFF. CDR3 bases: TGTGCCAGCAGCTTAAGGGGACAGGGGGCGTCCGGGGAGCTGTTTTTT.

The gene calls are TRBV6-1 and TRBJ1-6; D is unresolved. In germline, CDR1 is MNHNS, CDR2 SASEGT. This CDR3 has 15 residues. Trimming cost V 4 bases and J 1 base, with 8 bases left between them. CDR3 DNA: TGTGCCAGCAGTGCGAAAGGGTCCTATAATTCACCCCTCCACTTT. This encodes CASSAKGSYNSPLHF.

J is TRBJ1-2 and V is TRBV30, with 7 bases lining up with TRBD1. The CDR3 length is 14 residues. CDR1 and CDR2 (germline): GTSNPN, SVGIG (reference sequence). J was trimmed by 3 bases and V by 8 bases; bases with no gene match: 12. Here the CDR3 DNA reads TGTGCCACCCAGGCCCGAGGGGGCTACTATGGCTACACCTTC. It translates to CATQARGGYYGYTF.

The chain uses TRBV6-1 and TRBJ2-7; D not resolved. Trimming left V 2 bases short and J 5 bases short, with 13 bases between. The germline V gene has CDR1 MNHNS and CDR2 SASEGT. This CDR3 comprises 14 residues. CDR3 in amino acids: CASSEYRWVNEQYF. The CDR3 region has the DNA TGTGCCAGCAGTGAATATAGGTGGGTCAACGAGCAGTACTTC.

The chain recombines TRBV5-1 with TRBJ1-3; D is uncertain. The V gene's germline CDR1 is SGHRS and CDR2 YFSETQ. The CDR3 contains 17 residues. The germline V and J ends were trimmed by 0 bases and 2 bases, with 15 bases remaining between them. The CDR3 protein is CASSLVVPGIAGNTIYF. The DNA of the CDR3 is TGCGCCAGCAGCTTGGTCGTCCCGGGGATTGCTGGAAACACCATATATTTT.

In nucleotides, the CDR3 is TGTGCCAGCAGCCGACAGGGGGCAACGGAGGGCGAGCAGTACTTC. This sequence encodes CASSRQGATEGEQYF. The rearrangement joins TRBV6-6 to TRBJ2-7; 10 bases are shared with TRBD1. The CDR3 consists of 15 residues. Germline loops: CDR1 MNHNY, CDR2 SVGAGI (reference sequence). V lost 6 bases and J lost 6; bases outside the gene matches: 11.

The sample holds one count of this clone. The genes are TRBV28 and TRBJ2-5, with D perhaps being TRBD1 or TRBD2 (5 bases each). Trimming shortened V by 5 bases and J by 14 bases, and 15 bases separated the two germline ends. This CDR3 is 11 amino acids long. From germline, CDR1 is MDHEN and CDR2 SYDVKM. The CDR3 DNA reads TGTGCCAGCAGTGGTGGGGGATTCCGATACTTC. This encodes CASSGGGFRYF.

This clone was found once. The CDR3 coding sequence is TGTGCCAGCAGTTTTAGGGGACAGGGGGAAGGAAACACCATATATTTT. Amino acid sequence: CASSFRGQGEGNTIYF. The chain couples TRBV27 to TRBJ1-3; 11 bases agree with TRBD1. The CDR3 spans 16 residues. V shed 3 bases and J 4 bases; nucleotides not matched to a gene: 5. The germline gives CDR1 MNHEY, CDR2 SMNVEV (reference sequence).

The chain is built from TRBV19 and TRBJ1-5; 8 bases agree with TRBD1. V was pared by 8 bases and J by 2 bases, with 8 bases of the junction left unmatched. The CDR3 has 15 amino acids. Per the germline V gene, CDR1 is LNHDA and CDR2 is SQIVND (reference sequence). The CDR3 sequence: CASHHRGAGNQPQHF. DNA of the CDR3: TGTGCCAGTCATCACAGGGGGGCTGGCAATCAGCCCCAGCATTTT.

This sequence joins TRBV27 and TRBJ1-6; D gene ambiguous. Trimming left V 3 bases short and J 14 bases short, with 14 bases between. The CDR3 is 13 amino acids. Per the germline V gene, CDR1 is MNHEY and CDR2 is SMNVEV (reference sequence). DNA of the CDR3: TGTGCCAGCAGTTTTCGAGGAGGGCGGACCCTCCACTTT. This codes for CASSFRGGRTLHF.

The CDR3 region is CASSWTQGANTYGYTF. The CDR3 DNA sequence: TGTGCCAGCAGCTGGACACAGGGGGCGAATACCTATGGCTACACCTTC. This chain uses TRBV5-5 with TRBJ1-2; 9 bases agree with TRBD1. Germline V gene data show CDR1 as SGHKS and CDR2 as YYEKEE (reference sequence). V lost 3 bases and J lost 4; bases outside the gene matches: 10. This CDR3 spans 16 amino acids.

The chain carries TRBV7-4 and TRBJ2-3; perhaps D is TRBD1 or TRBD2 (5 bases each). The length of the CDR3 is 16 residues. Germline V gene lookup returns CDR1 SGHVT and CDR2 SQSDAQ. V lost 7 bases and J lost 1, with 18 bases in between. The CDR3 reads CASKPGPGFRTDTQYF. CDR3 bases: TGTGCCAGCAAACCGGGACCAGGGTTCCGCACAGATACGCAGTATTTT.

V and J are TRBV23-1 and TRBJ1-4; the D gene is possibly TRBD1 (5 bases). TRBV23-1 counts as an open reading frame of uncertain function. Deletions cut 0 bases from V and 8 bases from J, with 13 bases between. The CDR3 runs 15 residues. In DNA, the CDR3 is TGCGCCAGCAGTCAATCACGGAAGGGGTGCGAAAAACTGTTTTTT. This codes for CASSQSRKGCEKLFF.

The genes are TRBV14 and TRBJ2-1; 11 nucleotides align to TRBD2. The germline gives CDR1 SGHDN, CDR2 FVKESK. Germline trimming cut 4 bases from V and 5 bases from J; bases unmatched to any gene: 13. This CDR3 region has 18 residues. CDR3 in amino acids: CASSPLAGGTDIDNEQFF. Here the CDR3 DNA reads TGTGCCAGCAGCCCGTTAGCGGGGGGGACAGATATAGACAATGAGCAGTTCTTC.

The chain uses TRBV15 and TRBJ2-1, with D unclear. The CDR3 is 11 amino acids. Germline values: CDR1 LNHNV, CDR2 YYDKDF (reference sequence). The germline V and J ends were trimmed by 0 bases and 8 bases, with 2 bases remaining between them. CDR3 in DNA: TGTGCCACCAGCAGAGACGATGAGCAGTTCTTC. It yields the protein CATSRDDEQFF.

V and J are TRBV6-1 and TRBJ1-6; tentative D call: TRBD1 (6 bases). Germline CDR1 is MNHNS and CDR2 is SASEGT. The CDR3 totals 16 residues. V lost 2 bases and J lost 6, with 14 bases in between. Here the CDR3 DNA reads TGTGCCAGCAGTGAATTAGGGGACAAACCTAATTCACCCCTCCACTTT. Translation: CASSELGDKPNSPLHF.

The chain is built from TRBV27 and TRBJ1-6; D is unclear. V dropped 6 bases and J dropped 5 bases, with 5 bases sitting between them. The germline V gene has CDR1 MNHEY and CDR2 SMNVEV (reference sequence). This CDR3 has 12 residues. CDR3 sequence reads: CASRRHNSPLHF. CDR3 DNA: TGTGCCAGCAGGCGCCATAATTCACCCCTCCACTTT.

The chain combines TRBV2 with TRBJ1-1, with D perhaps matching TRBD1 (6 bases). CDR3 length equals 15 residues. CDR1 is SNHLY, CDR2 FYNNEI, per germline. Trimming took 6 bases from V and 1 from J, leaving 15 bases between them. CDR3 in amino acids: CASSPNRVGNTEAFF. CDR3 coding DNA: TGTGCCAGCAGCCCTAACAGGGTCGGGAACACTGAAGCTTTCTTT.

V and J are TRBV6-5 and TRBJ1-1; 10 bases are a match to TRBD1. Germline assignment: CDR1 MNHEY and CDR2 SVGAGI. V shed 6 bases and J 11 bases; nucleotides not matched to a gene: 9. This CDR3 is built from 13 residues. The CDR3 reads CASRDTGGQGAFF. DNA of the CDR3: TGTGCCAGCAGGGATACAGGGGGACAGGGGGCTTTCTTT.

J is TRBJ2-4 and V is TRBV7-7; D remains ambiguous. The CDR3 totals 12 residues. Germline V gene lookup returns CDR1 SSHAT and CDR2 FNYEAQ (reference sequence). The germline V and J ends were trimmed by 5 bases and 4 bases, with 6 bases remaining between them. In DNA, the CDR3 is TGTGCCAGCAGCGCAAAAAAAAACATTCAGTACTTC. It yields the protein CASSAKKNIQYF. Together with reference TRBV7-7 and TRBJ2-4, the CDR3 gives the full variable domain: GAGVSQSPRYKVTKRGQDVTLRCDPISSHATLYWYQQALGQGPEFLTYFNYEAQPDKSGLPSDRFSAERPEGSISTLTIQRTEQRDSAMYRCASSAKKNIQYFGAGTRLSVL.

Worth noting for this clone: Mismatch with germline at one junction end may stem from a read error. The chain uses TRBV5-4 and TRBJ1-6, with TRBD1 as a possible D gene (6 bases). The germline gives CDR1 SGHNT, CDR2 YYREEE (reference sequence). The CDR3 is made up of 10 amino acids. DNA for the CDR3: TGTGCCAGCAGCCCTCCCCGGGGGCCATTC. Its protein is CASSPPRGPF.

The chain's CDR3 is CASGLILGGSGNTGELFF. Written as DNA, the CDR3 is TGTGCTAGTGGTTTGATCCTTGGAGGGAGCGGGAACACCGGGGAGCTGTTTTTT. The chain couples TRBV12-5 to TRBJ2-2; perhaps TRBD2 as D (6 bases). The germline V gene has CDR1 LGHNT and CDR2 FRNRAP. CDR3 length: 18 amino acids. V lost 2 bases and J 1 base, leaving 17 bases between the germline ends. Looking up the rest from reference TRBV12-5 and TRBJ2-2 gives the full variable domain: DARVTQTPRHKVTEMGQEVTMRCQPILGHNTVFWYRQTMMQGLELLAYFRNRAPLDDSGMPKDRFSAEMPDATLATLKIQPSEPRDSAVYFCASGLILGGSGNTGELFFGEGSRLTVL.

The chain employs TRBV2 and TRBJ2-7; 8 bases match TRBD1. CDR1 and CDR2 (germline): SNHLY, FYNNEI. The V and J ends lost 5 bases and 3 bases, in that order; junction bases with no gene match: 6. The CDR3 is made up of 14 amino acids. The CDR3 DNA is TGTGCCAGCAGTACGACAGGGGCGGACTACGAGCAGTACTTC. As protein: CASSTTGADYEQYF.

The J gene is TRBJ1-2, the V gene TRBV2, with D perhaps TRBD1 (5 bases). The CDR3 is 18 amino acids. Germline V lookup: CDR1 SNHLY, CDR2 FYNNEI. V lost 5 bases and J 8 bases, leaving 30 bases between the germline ends. The CDR3 sequence: CASSREQGYSRSTIGYTF. The CDR3 coding sequence is TGTGCCAGCAGTCGCGAGCAGGGCTACTCGAGGTCAACTATCGGCTACACCTTC.

The genes are TRBV6-5 and TRBJ1-1; D not resolved. The germline V gene has CDR1 MNHEY and CDR2 SVGAGI. The ends were cut back, 5 bases at V and 6 bases at J, with 13 bases in the middle. The CDR3 runs 13 residues. The CDR3 coding sequence is TGTGCCAGCAGTATGGCGCGGGAGTCTGAAGCTTTCTTT. Protein sequence: CASSMARESEAFF.

The chain combines TRBV7-3 with TRBJ2-1, with 11 bases matching TRBD2. This CDR3 is 18 amino acids long. CDR1 SGHTA and CDR2 FQGTGA come from the germline V gene. Unmatched junction bases numbered 17, after V lost 4 bases and J lost 9 bases. The CDR3 nucleotides read TGTGCCAGCAGCTCACACCCCCGAGTAGCGGGGGGGCCGAGTGAGCAGTTCTTC. As protein: CASSSHPRVAGGPSEQFF. Combining the CDR3 with reference TRBV7-3 and TRBJ2-1 gives the whole variable domain GAGVSQTPSNKVTEKGKYVELRCDPISGHTALYWYRQSLGQGPEFLIYFQGTGAADDSGLPNDRFFAVRPEGSVSTLKIQRTERGDSAVYLCASSSHPRVAGGPSEQFFGPGTRLTVL.